The clone carrying this T cell receptor beta chain was seen more than once but under ten times. The target antigen is unknown. Germline CDR1 reads SGHNT; CDR2 reads YYREEE (reference sequence). V dropped 0 bases and J dropped 11 bases, with 14 bases sitting between them. CDR3 length: 13 amino acids. The data were taken from a study of early T cells in non-severe SARS-CoV-2 infection. Turning to the study itself: The chains were unpaired, and the sequenced material was bulk RNA from unsorted whole blood. Notes on the study in general: In VDJdb matching, anti-spike CD8 responses were favored while private and CD4 specificities went missing.

The TCR library protocol attached unique molecular identifiers to the individual cDNA molecules. TCRdb fed the 5' RACE reads into MiXCR, producing one record per CDR3 protein. The sample carries about 66,000 distinct CDR3 sequences, about 13% recorded once. This chain uses TRBV5-4 with TRBJ1-2; D gene ambiguous. Sequenced: whole blood. The source of this sequence is an adult who was a healthcare worker with PCR-confirmed SARS-CoV-2 infection or an uninfected control (not recorded which). Here the CDR3 DNA reads TGTGCCAGCAGCTTGGGGACCGCAACGCGGTACACCTTC. Translating gives CASSLGTATRYTF.